The sample holds one count of the clone carrying this TCR beta chain. This sample was included in a study of OX40 agonist ivuxolimab in advanced cancers. From germline, CDR1 is ENHRY and CDR2 SYGVKD. There are 12 residues in the CDR3. Trimming stripped 3 bases from V and 5 bases from J, with 6 bases between. Clones were sequenced by immunoSEQ multiplex PCR, and TCRdb holds only the in-frame ones, with some missing. The sample shows around 95,000 clones, nearly 90% of them seen only once. Sequencing used CD4+ or CD8+ T cells sorted from blood, obtained in a trial of the OX40 agonist ivuxolimab. The chain links TRBV10-3 to TRBJ2-3; no firm D call. The TCR originated in an adult with an advanced solid tumor such as melanoma, head and neck, liver or kidney cancer. The CDR3 is CAISDGRDTQYF. The CDR3 DNA is TGTGCCATCAGTGACGGCAGAGATACGCAGTATTTT.